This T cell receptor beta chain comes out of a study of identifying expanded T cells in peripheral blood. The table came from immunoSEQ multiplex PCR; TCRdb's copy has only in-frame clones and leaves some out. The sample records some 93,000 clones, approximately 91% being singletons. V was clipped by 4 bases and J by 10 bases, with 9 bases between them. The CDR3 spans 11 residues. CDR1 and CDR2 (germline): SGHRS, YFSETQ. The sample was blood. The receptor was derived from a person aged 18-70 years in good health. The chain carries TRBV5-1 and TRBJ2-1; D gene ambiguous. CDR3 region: CASSSPREQFF. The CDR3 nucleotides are TGCGCCAGCAGCAGTCCCAGGGAGCAGTTCTTC.